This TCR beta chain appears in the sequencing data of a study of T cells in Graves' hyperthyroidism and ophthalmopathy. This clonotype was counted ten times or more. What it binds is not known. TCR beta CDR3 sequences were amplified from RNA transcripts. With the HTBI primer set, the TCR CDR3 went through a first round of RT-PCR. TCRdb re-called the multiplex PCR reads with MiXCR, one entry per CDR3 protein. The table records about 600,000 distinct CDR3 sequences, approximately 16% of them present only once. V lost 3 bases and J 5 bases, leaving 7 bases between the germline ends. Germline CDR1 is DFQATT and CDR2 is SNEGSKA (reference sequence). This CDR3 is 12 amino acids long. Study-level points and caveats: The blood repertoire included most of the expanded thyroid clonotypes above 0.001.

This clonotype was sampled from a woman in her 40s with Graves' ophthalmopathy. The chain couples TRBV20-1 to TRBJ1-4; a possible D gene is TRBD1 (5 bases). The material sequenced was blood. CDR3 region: CSARKGNEKLFF. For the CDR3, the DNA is TGCAGTGCTAGGAAGGGGAATGAAAAACTGTTTTTT.